These 21 T cell receptor beta chains originate from one sample sequenced in a study of T cells after yellow fever vaccination. TCRdb used MiXCR to reprocess the 5' RACE reads, holding one entry per CDR3 protein. The sample carries about 170,000 distinct CDR3 sequences, approximately 9.9% recorded once. The sample here was CD8+ T cells sorted from PBMCs, taken 15 days after the yellow fever booster vaccination. Source of these receptors: a young man who received the YFV17D yellow fever vaccine.

The chain has TRBV20-1 and TRBJ1-5; perhaps TRBD1 as D (6 bases). The ends were cut back, 3 bases at V and 4 bases at J, with 13 bases in the middle. The CDR3 runs 14 residues. CDR1 is DFQATT and CDR2 is SNEGSKA in the germline V gene (reference sequence). This chain's CDR3 is CSASLRRGNQPQHF. CDR3 nucleotide sequence: TGCAGTGCTAGTTTACGCAGGGGTAATCAGCCCCAGCATTTT.

This clonotype turned up a few times. This chain connects TRBV9 to TRBJ1-1, with 7 bases that match TRBD1. V was pared by 3 bases and J by 1 base, with 3 bases of the junction left unmatched. The length of the CDR3 is 14 residues. Germline V gene sequence: CDR1 SGDLS, CDR2 YYNGEE. The CDR3 is CASSGGQRNTEAFF. Written as DNA, the CDR3 is TGTGCCAGCAGCGGGGGACAGAGGAACACTGAAGCTTTCTTT. Variable domain in full (rest from reference TRBV9 and TRBJ1-1): DSGVTQTPKHLITATGQRVTLRCSPRSGDLSVYWYQQSLDQGLQFLIQYYNGEERAKGNILERFSAQQFPDLHSELNLSSLELGDSALYFCASSGGQRNTEAFFGQGTRLTVV.

This chain connects TRBV6-5 to TRBJ2-4; 9 nucleotides align to TRBD1. Trimming at V came to 8 bases and at J to 6 bases, leaving 2 bases not matched to a gene. The CDR3 totals 12 residues. Germline CDR1 reads MNHEY; CDR2 reads SVGAGI. The CDR3 spells CASQGQGNIQYF. CDR3 in DNA: TGTGCCAGCCAGGGACAGGGAAACATTCAGTACTTC.

This clonotype showed up just a few times. DNA for the CDR3: TGTGCCAGCAGTGGGGACAGGGGGCTTAAGGAAAATGAAGCTTTCTTT. Residues: CASSGDRGLKENEAFF. The chain is built from TRBV6-1 and TRBJ1-1; 12 bases are a match to TRBD1. Looked up from germline, CDR1 is MNHNS and CDR2 is SASEGT. The junction had 10 bases not matched to a gene; V was cut back by 4 bases and J by 7 bases. The CDR3 has 16 amino acids.

The table lists this clonotype with a few counts. The rearrangement uses TRBV28 and TRBJ2-5, with TRBD1 as a possible D gene (6 bases). Germline V gene sequence: CDR1 MDHEN, CDR2 SYDVKM. The V end was cut by 4 bases, the J end by 5 bases, with 20 bases between. CDR3 length equals 16 residues. Here the CDR3 DNA reads TGTGCCAGCAGTTCTCCCAGGGGCAAGGAAAGGGAGACCCAGTACTTC. Translation gives CASSSPRGKERETQYF.

This clonotype was counted between two and nine times. V and J are TRBV29-1 and TRBJ2-2; unclear D gene. The CDR3 extends over 13 amino acids. Trimming left V 4 bases short and J 1 base short, with 7 bases between. From germline, CDR1 is SQVTM and CDR2 ANQGSEA. The CDR3 DNA is TGCAGCGTTGCGCAGGAGAACACCGGGGAGCTGTTTTTT. This translates into CSVAQENTGELFF.

This sequence joins TRBV7-8 and TRBJ2-5; a weak D match, TRBD1 (6 bases). The germline V gene has CDR1 SGHVS and CDR2 FQNEAQ. Trimming took off 8 bases at V and 2 bases at J, with 9 bases between the two ends. The CDR3 runs to 12 residues. The CDR3, as DNA: TGTGCCAGCGTGAGGGGGCAAGAGACCCAGTACTTC. Protein product: CASVRGQETQYF.

This sequence joins TRBV4-1 and TRBJ2-3; 12 bases map to TRBD2. Trimming took 2 bases from V and 4 from J; bases not matched to a gene: 4. This CDR3 region has 16 residues. From germline, CDR1 is MGHRA and CDR2 YSYEKL. For the CDR3, the DNA is TGCGCCAGCAGCCAACGGACTAGCGGGGTATCAGATACGCAGTATTTT. As protein: CASSQRTSGVSDTQYF.

This clonotype was counted ten times or more. This chain uses TRBV27 with TRBJ1-6, with D possibly TRBD1 on 5 matching bases. CDR3 length: 15 amino acids. The V and J ends lost 5 bases and 3 bases respectively, with 11 bases between them. CDR1 is MNHEY, CDR2 SMNVEV, per germline (reference sequence). CDR3 in amino acids: CASSRQGDYNSPLHF. CDR3 DNA: TGTGCCAGCAGTCGTCAGGGTGACTATAATTCACCCCTCCACTTT.

This clonotype was seen a handful of times. The chain uses TRBV21-1 and TRBJ1-2; the table's D call of TRBD1 was not tested on the DNA. TRBV21-1 is annotated as a pseudogene. The CDR3 covers 16 residues. The CDR3 DNA reads TGTGCCAGCAGCCGGGACAGGGTCCTCCCGGCCTATGGCTACACCTTC. Its protein product is CASSRDRVLPAYGYTF.

This clonotype came up a few times. V is TRBV4-3 and J is TRBJ1-5; possibly TRBD1 for D (5 bases). The CDR3 runs to 14 residues. The V end was cut by 1 base, the J end by 8 bases, with 12 bases between. Germline lookup yields CDR1 LGHNA and CDR2 YSLEER. In nucleotides, the CDR3 is TGCGCCAGCAGCCAAGTAAGGGGCTCGGAGCCCCAGCATTTT. Its translation is CASSQVRGSEPQHF.

This clonotype was detected only once. The genes are TRBV4-2 and TRBJ2-5; D remains unclear. Trimming cost V 0 bases and J 2 bases, with 13 bases left between them. CDR3 length: 16 residues. Germline lookup yields CDR1 LGHNA and CDR2 YNFKEQ. CDR3 loop: CASSQDTLGGQETQYF. In nucleotides, the CDR3 is TGTGCCAGCAGCCAAGATACTCTCGGCGGACAAGAGACCCAGTACTTC.

The V gene is TRBV29-1, the J gene TRBJ2-5; 11 nucleotides align to TRBD1. The germline gives CDR1 SQVTM, CDR2 ANQGSEA. Trimming removed 2 bases from V and 4 bases from J; junction bases left unmatched: 6. The CDR3 runs to 15 residues. This CDR3 is CSVEMQDRGRETQYF. Written as DNA, the CDR3 is TGCAGCGTTGAAATGCAGGACAGGGGGCGAGAGACCCAGTACTTC.

This clonotype was seen more than once but under ten times. This chain connects TRBV4-1 to TRBJ1-1, with D perhaps TRBD1 (5 bases). Trimming shortened V by 2 bases and J by 10 bases, and 20 bases separated the two germline ends. This CDR3 is built from 15 residues. From germline, CDR1 is MGHRA and CDR2 YSYEKL. The DNA of the CDR3 is TGCGCCAGCAGCCAAACACCGGGACCCCAATCGGGAGCTTTCTTT. The encoded protein is CASSQTPGPQSGAFF.

To note about this clonotype: The junction does not match germline at one end; this may be a read error. V is TRBV5-1 and J is TRBJ2-5; D might be TRBD1 (6 bases). Germline V CDR1 and CDR2: SGHRS, YFSETQ. The CDR3 spans 15 residues. Here the CDR3 DNA reads TGCGCCAGCAGCCGTTCACAGGGACACCAAGAGACCCTGTACTTC. Its translation is CASSRSQGHQETLYF.

This clonotype was detected only a few times. The chain links TRBV6-6 to TRBJ2-7, with 10 bases aligning to TRBD1. The V and J ends lost 5 bases and 5 bases, in that order; junction bases with no gene match: 9. CDR1 is MNHNY and CDR2 is SVGAGI in the germline V gene (reference sequence). The CDR3 runs to 15 residues. The CDR3 loop is CASSPLTGTGDEQYV. DNA of the CDR3: TGTGCCAGCAGTCCCCTTACCGGGACAGGGGACGAGCAGTACGTC.

V is TRBV12-3 or TRBV12-4 and J is TRBJ1-1, with a tentative D call TRBD1 (5 bases). The CDR3 spans 15 residues. The germline V and J ends were trimmed by 0 bases and 8 bases, with 16 bases remaining between them. The CDR3 sequence is CASSLAIGGGSEAFF. DNA for the CDR3: TGTGCCAGCAGTTTAGCGATTGGGGGAGGTTCGGAAGCTTTCTTT.

This clonotype was observed a few times. The V call is TRBV4-1, the J call TRBJ1-2; no definite D call. Trimming stripped 3 bases from V and 3 bases from J, with 8 bases between. Per germline, CDR1 MGHRA and CDR2 YSYEKL. The CDR3 is 13 residues long. This chain's CDR3 is CASSHDAYYGYTF. CDR3 bases: TGCGCCAGCAGCCACGACGCCTACTATGGCTACACCTTC.

The V and J genes are TRBV15 and TRBJ1-1; no firm D call. The CDR3 extends over 15 amino acids. CDR1 and CDR2 from the germline V gene are LNHNV and YYDKDF (reference sequence). V gave up 1 base and J gave up 5 bases, with 14 bases separating them. CDR3 protein: CATSRVAGLGTEAFF. CDR3 sequence (DNA): TGTGCCACCAGCAGAGTAGCGGGGTTGGGAACTGAAGCTTTCTTT. Supplemented by reference TRBV15 and TRBJ1-1, the full variable domain reads DAMVIQNPRYQVTQFGKPVTLSCSQTLNHNVMYWYQQKSSQAPKLLFHYYDKDFNNEADTPDNFQSRRPNTSFCFLDIRSPGLGDTAMYLCATSRVAGLGTEAFFGQGTRLTVV.

The chain links TRBV5-1 to TRBJ1-1, with D possibly TRBD1 on 5 matching bases. This CDR3 is 14 amino acids long. Germline V CDR1 and CDR2: SGHRS, YFSETQ. The V end was cut by 2 bases, the J end by 1 base, with 9 bases between. The CDR3 loop reads CASSFPGKNTEAFF. The CDR3 nucleotides read TGCGCCAGCAGCTTCCCAGGGAAGAACACTGAAGCTTTCTTT.

This clonotype occurred a few times. This sequence joins TRBV5-1 and TRBJ2-7, with TRBD1 matching 10 bases. Germline CDR1 SGHRS, CDR2 YFSETQ. CDR3 length: 14 amino acids. Losses at the gene ends were 0 bases for V and 5 bases for J; bases not matched to a gene: 2. CDR3 nucleotide sequence: TGCGCCAGCAGCTTGGCAGGACAGGGGGACGAGCAGTACGTC. It specifies CASSLAGQGDEQYV.